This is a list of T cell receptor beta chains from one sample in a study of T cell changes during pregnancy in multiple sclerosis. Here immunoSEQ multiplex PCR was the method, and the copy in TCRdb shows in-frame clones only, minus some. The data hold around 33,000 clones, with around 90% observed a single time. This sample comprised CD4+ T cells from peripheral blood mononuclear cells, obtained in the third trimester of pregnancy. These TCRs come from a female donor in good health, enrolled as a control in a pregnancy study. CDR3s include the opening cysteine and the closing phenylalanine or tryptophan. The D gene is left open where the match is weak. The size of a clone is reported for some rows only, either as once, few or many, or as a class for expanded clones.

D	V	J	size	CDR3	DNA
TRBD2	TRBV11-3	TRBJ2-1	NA	CASSLKTSGGYNEQFF	TGTGCCAGCAGCTTAAAGACTAGCGGGGGCTACAATGAGCAGTTCTTC
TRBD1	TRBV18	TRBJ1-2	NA	CASSPIQGSHYGYTF	TGTGCCAGCTCACCCATACAGGGGTCCCACTATGGCTACACCTTC
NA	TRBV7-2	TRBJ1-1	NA	CASSLGGPGTIGTEAFF	TGTGCCAGCAGCTTGGGTGGTCCGGGGACTATCGGCACTGAAGCTTTCTTT
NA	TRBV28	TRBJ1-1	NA	CASSLGGPNTEAFF	TGTGCCAGCAGTTTAGGGGGCCCGAACACTGAAGCTTTCTTT
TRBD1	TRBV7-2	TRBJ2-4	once	CASSPALRTGKNIQYF	TGTGCCAGCAGCCCGGCCCTCCGGACAGGGAAAAACATTCAGTACTTC
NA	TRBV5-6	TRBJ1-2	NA	CASSLDGGHYGYTF	TGTGCCAGCAGCTTGGATGGGGGCCACTATGGCTACACCTTC
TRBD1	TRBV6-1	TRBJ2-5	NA	CASTEGQMKETQYF	TGTGCCAGCACCGAGGGACAGATGAAAGAGACCCAGTACTTC
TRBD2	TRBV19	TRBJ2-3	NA	CASSRTGTSPTDTQYF	TGTGCCAGTAGTCGAACCGGGACTAGCCCCACAGATACGCAGTATTTT
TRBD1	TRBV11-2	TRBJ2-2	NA	CASSLDQLRGPGELFF	TGTGCCAGCAGCTTAGATCAGTTAAGGGGGCCCGGGGAGCTGTTTTTT
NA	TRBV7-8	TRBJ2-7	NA	CASSPFYEQYF	TGTGCCAGCAGCCCCTTCTACGAGCAGTACTTC
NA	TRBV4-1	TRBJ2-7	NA	CASSQEASGAIYEQYF	TGCGCCAGCAGCCAAGAAGCCAGCGGAGCGATCTACGAGCAGTACTTC
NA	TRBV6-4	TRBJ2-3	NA	CASSDSGGGADTQYF	TGTGCCAGCAGTGACTCAGGGGGGGGCGCAGATACGCAGTATTTT
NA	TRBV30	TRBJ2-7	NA	CAWSPGLNYEQYF	TGTGCCTGGTCGCCGGGACTGAACTACGAGCAGTACTTC
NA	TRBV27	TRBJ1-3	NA	CASSPAGYSGNTIYF	TGTGCTAGCTCTCCCGCGGGATACTCTGGAAACACCATATATTTT
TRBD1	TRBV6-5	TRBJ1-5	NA	CASRGQHSNQPQHF	TGTGCCAGCAGGGGACAGCATAGCAATCAGCCCCAGCATTTT
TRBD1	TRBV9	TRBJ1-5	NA	CASSPRGMGNQPQHF	TGTGCCAGCAGCCCCAGGGGGATGGGGAATCAGCCCCAGCATTTT
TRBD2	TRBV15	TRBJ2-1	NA	CATSGGRSGRGYNEQFF	TGTGCCACCAGCGGGGGACGAAGCGGGAGGGGCTACAATGAGCAGTTCTTC
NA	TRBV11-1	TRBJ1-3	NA	CASSDRGNTIYF	TGTGCCAGCAGCGACAGGGGAAACACCATATATTTT
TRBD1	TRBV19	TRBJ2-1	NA	CASSISGQVANEQFF	TGTGCCAGTAGTATAAGCGGACAGGTGGCCAATGAGCAGTTCTTC
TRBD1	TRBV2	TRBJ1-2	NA	CASSDTTGRDGYTF	TGTGCCAGCAGCGATACGACAGGGAGAGATGGCTACACCTTC
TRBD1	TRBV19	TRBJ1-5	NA	CASSIGGQGGVLTQPQHF	TGTGCCAGTAGTATAGGAGGACAGGGTGGGGTCTTGACTCAGCCCCAGCATTTT
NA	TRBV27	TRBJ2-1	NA	CASSLQDIFNEQFF	TGTGCCAGCAGTTTACAGGACATATTCAATGAGCAGTTCTTC
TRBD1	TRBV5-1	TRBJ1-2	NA	CASSQDRGSYGYTF	TGCGCCAGCAGCCAAGACAGGGGCAGCTATGGCTACACCTTC
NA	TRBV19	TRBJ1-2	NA	CASSPRVVSPNYGYTF	TGTGCCAGTAGCCCCAGGGTTGTATCGCCGAACTATGGCTACACCTTC
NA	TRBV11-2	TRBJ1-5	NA	CASSQTENQPQHF	TGTGCCAGCAGCCAAACAGAAAATCAGCCCCAGCATTTT
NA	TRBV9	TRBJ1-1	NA	CASSVAGADTEAFF	TGTGCCAGCAGCGTAGCAGGGGCGGACACTGAAGCTTTCTTT
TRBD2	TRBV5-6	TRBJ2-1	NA	CASSFSLGGSGLYNEQFF	TGTGCCAGCAGCTTCTCCCTGGGGGGTAGCGGGCTCTACAATGAGCAGTTCTTC
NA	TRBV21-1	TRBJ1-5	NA	CASSEFPDRAPPIDQPQHF	TGTGCCAGCAGCGAGTTCCCGGACAGGGCGCCGCCGATAGATCAGCCCCAGCATTTT
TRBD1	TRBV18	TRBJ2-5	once	CASSPGQGQETQYF	TGTGCCAGCTCCCCTGGACAGGGGCAAGAGACCCAGTACTTC
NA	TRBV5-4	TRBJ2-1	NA	CASSLGLRPDNEQFF	TGTGCCAGCAGCTTGGGACTGCGCCCTGACAATGAGCAGTTCTTC
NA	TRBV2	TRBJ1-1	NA	CASDLDSTEAFF	TGTGCCAGCGACCTGGACAGCACTGAAGCTTTCTTT
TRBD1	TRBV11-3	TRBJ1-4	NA	CASNSGQLNEKLFF	TGTGCCAGCAACTCGGGACAGTTGAATGAAAAACTGTTTTTT